The TCR beta chain described here comes from a study of shared clonotypes between healthy human individuals. The authors loaded about 200 ng DNA, 25,000 to 30,000 T cell genomes, into sorted-subset replicate PCRs. The repertoire was sequenced with immunoSEQ multiplex PCR; TCRdb's copy has only in-frame clones and lacks some. This table holds approximately 1.9 million clones, 90% to 95% found once. As regards this clone: Antigen unknown.

Study-level points and caveats: Sequencing depth was expected to influence donor clonotype sharing. Relative to their counterparts shared across all four donors, non-shared clonotypes exhibited diminished generation probabilities. Only blood was sampled; tissue repertoires likely differ.

The germline V and J ends were trimmed by 6 bases and 7 bases, with 9 bases remaining between them. CDR1 is MNHEY and CDR2 is SVGAGI in the germline V gene. There are 12 residues in the CDR3. The naive CD8 subset, CD45RO-negative cells positively selected for CCR7, excluded terminally differentiated effector memory CD45RA+ cells. The V gene is TRBV6-5, the J gene TRBJ1-4, with no clear D. The TCR originated in a man between 18 and 29 years old in good health. Some clones in this sample may be carry-over from other donors' samples. Material for sequencing was naive CD8+ T cells from PBMCs. DNA of the CDR3: TGTGCCAGCAGCGACACTTTTGAAAAACTGTTTTTT. It specifies CASSDTFEKLFF.